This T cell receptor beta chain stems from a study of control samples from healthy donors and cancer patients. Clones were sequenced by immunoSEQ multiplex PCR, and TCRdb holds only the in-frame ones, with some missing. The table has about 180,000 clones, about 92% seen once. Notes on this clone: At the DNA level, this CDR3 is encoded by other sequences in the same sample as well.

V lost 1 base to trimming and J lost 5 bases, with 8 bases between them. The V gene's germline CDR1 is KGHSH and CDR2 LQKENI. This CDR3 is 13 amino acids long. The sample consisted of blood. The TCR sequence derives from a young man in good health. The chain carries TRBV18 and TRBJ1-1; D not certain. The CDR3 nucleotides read TGTGCCAGCTCACCACAGGGTTTGACTGAAGCTTTCTTT. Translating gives CASSPQGLTEAFF.